A selection of T cell receptor beta chains follows, all from one sample in a study of blood T cells in healthy people across ages. MiXCR, run by TCRdb on the 5' RACE reads, gives a single entry per CDR3 protein. This table holds 650,000 to 1,000,000 distinct CDR3 sequences, around 50% found once. The sequencing input was blood. The receptors here all came from a man older than 75 in good health. Both conserved end residues are part of each CDR3. The D gene is left open where the match is weak. Some rows have no size entry. The others give once, few or many, or a class for an expanded clone.

CDR3 | DNA | size | length | V | D | J
CASSPPGNRAYEQYF | TGTGCCAGCTCACCACCGGGGAACCGGGCCTACGAGCAGTACTTC | few | 15 | TRBV18 | - | TRBJ2-7
CASSLGTGASNQPQHF | TGTGCCAGCAGTTTAGGGACAGGGGCTAGCAATCAGCCCCAGCATTTT | - | 16 | TRBV12-3/TRBV12-4 | TRBD1 | TRBJ1-5
CASRQGRNEQYF | TGTGCCAGCAGACAGGGGAGGAACGAGCAGTACTTC | once | 12 | TRBV28 | - | TRBJ2-7
CASSHRQGYEQYF | TGTGCCAGCAGCCATCGACAGGGCTACGAGCAGTACTTC | few | 13 | TRBV7-2 | TRBD1 | TRBJ2-7
CASSARTVPTQYF | TGTGCCAGCAGCGCTCGGACAGTTCCTACGCAGTATTTT | once | 13 | TRBV7-2 | - | TRBJ2-3
CASSQPLAGGPETQYF | TGCGCCAGCAGCCAACCTCTTGCGGGAGGGCCTGAGACCCAGTACTTC | few | 16 | TRBV5-1 | TRBD2 | TRBJ2-5
CASSYSQGTLNEQFF | TGTGCCAGCAGTTACTCACAGGGGACCCTCAATGAGCAGTTCTTC | few | 15 | TRBV6-2/TRBV6-3 | TRBD1 | TRBJ2-1
CASSLSALAWKYEQYF | TGTGCCAGCAGTTTATCGGCACTAGCGTGGAAATACGAGCAGTACTTC | many | 16 | TRBV28 | TRBD2 | TRBJ2-7
CASSSTSVAETQYF | TGTGCCAGCAGCTCGACTAGCGTGGCGGAGACCCAGTACTTC | few | 14 | TRBV7-2 | TRBD2 | TRBJ2-5
CASSLRTGAQETQYF | TGTGCCAGCAGTTTAAGGACAGGCGCTCAAGAGACCCAGTACTTC | few | 15 | TRBV12-3/TRBV12-4 | TRBD1 | TRBJ2-5
CASSSHLSQETQYF | TGTGCCAGCAGCTCGCACCTTTCCCAAGAGACCCAGTACTTC | - | 14 | TRBV7-7 | - | TRBJ2-5
CASSLDSYTDTQYF | TGTGCCAGCAGCTTAGATTCGTATACAGATACGCAGTATTTT | many | 14 | TRBV11-2 | - | TRBJ2-3
CSVPSWTSGSYEQYF | TGCAGCGTTCCATCTTGGACTAGCGGGAGCTACGAGCAGTACTTC | many | 15 | TRBV29-1 | TRBD2 | TRBJ2-7
CAVRGDRRYEQYF | TGTGCCGTTAGGGGGGACAGACGCTACGAGCAGTACTTC | - | 13 | TRBV6-5 | - | TRBJ2-7
CAISENSGSGGEQFF | TGTGCCATCAGTGAGAACAGCGGGAGTGGGGGTGAGCAGTTCTTC | - | 15 | TRBV10-3 | TRBD2 | TRBJ2-1
CASSPGQGWDIQYF | TGTGCCAGCTCCCCCGGACAGGGATGGGACATTCAGTACTTC | few | 14 | TRBV18 | TRBD1 | TRBJ2-4
CASIGSSTDTQYF | TGCGCCAGCATCGGGTCTAGCACAGATACGCAGTATTTT | - | 13 | TRBV5-1 | - | TRBJ2-3
CASSQDREITRSYEQYF | TGTGCCAGCAGTCAGGACAGGGAAATCACAAGATCCTACGAGCAGTACTTC | - | 17 | TRBV28 | TRBD1 | TRBJ2-7
CATSDPGGRADTQYF | TGTGCCACCAGTGACCCCGGGGGTCGGGCAGATACGCAGTATTTT | - | 15 | TRBV24-1 | - | TRBJ2-3
CSAKEALSSYNEQYF | TGCAGTGCTAAGGAAGCGTTGAGCTCCTACAATGAGCAGTACTTC | - | 15 | TRBV20-1 | - | TRBJ2-7
CSARGLAGGPSSYNEQFF | TGCAGTGCTAGAGGACTAGCGGGAGGTCCGAGCTCCTACAATGAGCAGTTCTTC | once | 18 | TRBV20-1 | TRBD2 | TRBJ2-1
CASSSTRRSKETQYF | TGTGCCAGCAGTTCCACCCGACGAAGCAAAGAGACCCAGTACTTC | many | 15 | TRBV6-2/TRBV6-3 | - | TRBJ2-5
CSVREGTDTQYF | TGCAGCGTCCGGGAAGGCACAGATACGCAGTATTTT | few | 12 | TRBV29-1 | - | TRBJ2-3
CSAGLAGTLENEQFF | TGCAGTGCGGGACTAGCGGGGACCTTGGAGAATGAGCAGTTCTTC | few | 15 | TRBV20-1 | TRBD2 | TRBJ2-1
CSAGPIPGLAGALTTDTQYF | TGCAGTGCTGGACCGATTCCGGGACTAGCGGGAGCCCTTACAACAGATACGCAGTATTTT | - | 20 | TRBV20-1 | TRBD2 | TRBJ2-3
CASNLGASGNNEQFF | TGTGCCAGCAATCTTGGGGCTAGCGGAAACAATGAGCAGTTCTTC | few | 15 | TRBV12-3/TRBV12-4 | TRBD2 | TRBJ2-1
CASSEGAYNEQFF | TGTGCCAGCAGTGAAGGGGCCTACAATGAGCAGTTCTTC | few | 13 | TRBV2 | - | TRBJ2-1
CSARARAVLDGANVLTF | TGCAGTGCTAGAGCTAGGGCAGTTCTCGACGGGGCCAACGTCCTGACTTTC | many | 17 | TRBV20-1 | - | TRBJ2-6
CASSPLGAGGTDTQYF | TGTGCCAGCTCACCCCTCGGAGCAGGGGGCACAGATACGCAGTATTTT | - | 16 | TRBV18 | - | TRBJ2-3
CASSRTDTLEAFF | TGTGCCAGCAGCCGGACAGATACCCTCGAAGCTTTCTTT | - | 13 | TRBV4-2 | - | TRBJ1-1
CASSPYQAGVIPDTQYF | TGTGCCAGCAGTCCCTACCAAGCGGGAGTGATTCCAGATACGCAGTATTTT | - | 17 | TRBV28 | TRBD2 | TRBJ2-3
CASSQESLVLYNEQFF | TGTGCCAGCAGCCAAGAGTCACTAGTGCTCTACAATGAGCAGTTCTTC | - | 16 | TRBV14 | - | TRBJ2-1
CSGGGQGNNEQFF | TGCAGCGGGGGGGGACAGGGTAACAATGAGCAGTTCTTC | - | 13 | TRBV29-1 | TRBD1 | TRBJ2-1